Listed here are 29 T cell receptor beta chains from one sample, sequenced in a study of blood T cells in healthy people across ages. A second PCR of roughly 6 to 12 cycles used a sample-barcoded 5' primer and a J-beta primer mix. TCRdb re-called the 5' RACE reads with MiXCR, one entry per CDR3 protein. Here the sample spans around 500,000 distinct CDR3 sequences, 40% to 50% being singletons. Sequencing input: blood. These receptors were obtained from a man aged 80 or over in good health.

This clonotype was counted between two and nine times. The CDR3 DNA follows: TGTGCCAGCAGCTTAGCGGCCGGTCAAGGGTTCTATGGCTACACCTTC. Its translation: CASSLAAGQGFYGYTF. This chain joins TRBV7-2 and TRBJ1-2; D is ambiguous. This CDR3 comprises 16 residues. The germline CDR1 and CDR2 sequences are SGHTA and FQGNSA. The V gene lost 0 bases and the J gene lost 4 bases, with 15 bases spanning the gap.

V is TRBV2 and J is TRBJ2-5, with TRBD2 matching over 8 bases. The CDR3 covers 15 residues. Trimming removed 5 bases from V and 1 base from J; junction bases left unmatched: 6. Germline V gene lookup returns CDR1 SNHLY and CDR2 FYNNEI. CDR3 sequence (DNA): TGTGCCAGCAGTCCGGTTAGCGGGATCCAAGAGACCCAGTACTTC. Protein product: CASSPVSGIQETQYF.

V gene TRBV27 combines with J gene TRBJ2-3, with D hard to call. The CDR3 has 15 residues. The V gene lost 2 bases and the J gene lost 0 bases, with 9 bases spanning the gap. In germline, CDR1 is MNHEY, CDR2 SMNVEV (reference sequence). CDR3 in DNA: TGTGCCAGCAGTTTAACCCGCCTTAGCACAGATACGCAGTATTTT. This encodes CASSLTRLSTDTQYF.

This clonotype was observed at least ten times. The chain has TRBV20-1 and TRBJ2-7, with a weak D call TRBD1 (5 bases). From germline, CDR1 is DFQATT and CDR2 SNEGSKA (reference sequence). V gave up 8 bases and J gave up 4 bases, with 15 bases separating them. This CDR3 contains 12 residues. CDR3 bases: TGCAGTTCGCAGGGTTCTTTATACGAGCAGTACTTC. Protein sequence: CSSQGSLYEQYF.

This chain links TRBV5-1 with TRBJ2-1; 10 nucleotides align to TRBD1. V shed 1 base, J shed 9 bases, and the junction held 4 bases outside the gene matches. CDR1 SGHRS and CDR2 YFSETQ come from the germline V gene. The CDR3 runs 14 residues. CDR3 nucleotides: TGCGCCAGCAGCTTGCCGGGACAGGGGTCTGAGCAGTTCTTC. Translated, it gives CASSLPGQGSEQFF.

The rearrangement uses TRBV7-9 and TRBJ2-1, with 8 bases lining up with TRBD2. The ends lost 7 bases at V and 7 bases at J; junction bases unmatched: 12. This CDR3 region has 15 residues. In germline, CDR1 is SEHNR, CDR2 FQNEAQ (reference sequence). The CDR3 region has the DNA TGTGCCAGCAACCCCCAGGTAGCGGGACTAAATGAGCAGTTCTTC. Translated, it gives CASNPQVAGLNEQFF. Full variable domain (rest looked up from reference TRBV7-9 and TRBJ2-1): DTGVSQNPRHKITKRGQNVTFRCDPISEHNRLYWYRQTLGQGPEFLTYFQNEAQLEKSRLLSDRFSAERPKGSFSTLEIQRTEQGDSAMYLCASNPQVAGLNEQFFGPGTRLTVL.

This chain uses TRBV5-1 with TRBJ2-7, with 12 nucleotides matching TRBD2. Trimming took 4 bases from V and 4 from J; bases not matched to a gene: 6. The CDR3 is made up of 15 amino acids. Per germline, CDR1 SGHRS and CDR2 YFSETQ. The DNA of the CDR3 is TGCGCCAGCAGCGCACTAGCGGGGGGTACGTACGAGCAGTACTTC. Protein: CASSALAGGTYEQYF.

Concerning this clonotype itself: This may be a read error: a much more frequent sequence differs by one nucleotide. This rearrangement joins TRBV6-5 to TRBJ2-7; D might be TRBD1 or TRBD2, each matching 5 bases. Germline V gene data show CDR1 as MNHEY and CDR2 as SVGAGI. V was pared by 5 bases and J by 5 bases, with 19 bases between. CDR3 length equals 15 residues. CDR3 nucleotide sequence: TGTGCCAGCAGTCCACGGGGCGCCTCGCCTCACGAGCAGTACTTC. The encoded protein is CASSPRGASPHEQYF.

This clonotype was found a few times. The V gene is TRBV2, the J gene TRBJ2-1; no definite D call. Trimming cost V 4 bases and J 9 bases, with 13 bases left between them. The V gene's germline CDR1 is SNHLY and CDR2 FYNNEI. There are 13 residues in the CDR3. The DNA of the CDR3 is TGTGCCAGCAGTGTCCTCATTGGATCTGAGCAGTTCTTC. The encoded protein is CASSVLIGSEQFF. Together with reference TRBV2 and TRBJ2-1, the CDR3 gives the full variable domain: EPEVTQTPSHQVTQMGQEVILRCVPISNHLYFYWYRQILGQKVEFLVSFYNNEISEKSEIFDDQFSVERPDGSNFTLKIRSTKLEDSAMYFCASSVLIGSEQFFGPGTRLTVL.

The genes are TRBV10-2 and TRBJ1-4; 7 bases line up with TRBD1. Unmatched junction bases numbered 10, after V lost 6 bases and J lost 6 bases. Germline loops: CDR1 WSHSY, CDR2 SAAADI. The CDR3 length is 15 residues. The CDR3 DNA follows: TGCGCCAGCAGGCCACAGGGGCGGGCGGATGAAAAACTGTTTTTT. It codes for CASRPQGRADEKLFF.

This chain connects TRBV20-1 to TRBJ2-4, with D possibly matching TRBD2 (6 bases). The last part of the DNA fits TRBJ2-5 better; the J call may be wrong. Germline V gives CDR1 DFQATT, CDR2 SNEGSKA (reference sequence). The CDR3 is 11 residues long. Here the CDR3 reads CGGRERETQYF. In nucleotides, the CDR3 is TGCGGAGGGAGAGAGCGAGAGACCCAGTACTTC.

Here the CDR3 reads CASSPGPSNYGYTF. The DNA for the CDR3 is TGTGCCAGCAGCCCCGGGCCTTCTAACTATGGCTACACCTTC. The chain is built from TRBV7-2 and TRBJ1-2; D is undetermined. CDR1 is SGHTA, CDR2 FQGNSA, per germline. This CDR3 region has 14 residues. The ends were cut back, 5 bases at V and 0 bases at J, with 10 bases in the middle.

CDR3 residues: CSARDDRGGTDTQYF. CDR3 DNA: TGCAGTGCTAGAGATGACAGGGGTGGCACAGATACGCAGTATTTT. The chain joins TRBV20-1 to TRBJ2-3; TRBD1 matches 8 bases. The germline V gene encodes CDR1 DFQATT and CDR2 SNEGSKA (reference sequence). The CDR3 contains 15 residues. Losses at the gene ends were 0 bases for V and 1 base for J; bases not matched to a gene: 3.

As regards this clonotype: The junction shows a germline mismatch at one end, possibly a read error. The chain combines TRBV6-6 with TRBJ1-3; D gene uncertain. This CDR3 is 17 amino acids long. The germline gives CDR1 MNHNY, CDR2 SVGAGI (reference sequence). Here the CDR3 DNA reads TGTGCCAGCAGTTACTCGAATTCCGGAGTGGCTGGAAACGCCATATATTTT. It is translated as CASSYSNSGVAGNAIYF.

The rearrangement uses TRBV3-1 and TRBJ1-1; perhaps TRBD1 as D (5 bases). This CDR3 comprises 14 residues. Germline CDR1 is LGHDT and CDR2 is YNNKEL (reference sequence). The V end lost 7 bases, the J end lost 6 bases, and 18 bases lay between the germline ends. CDR3 sequence: CASTRMGGVPEAFF. The CDR3, as DNA: TGTGCCAGCACCCGAATGGGGGGGGTCCCTGAAGCTTTCTTT.

CDR3 sequence reads: CSVGDLNEKLFF. The CDR3 nucleotides are TGCAGCGTTGGGGACCTAAATGAAAAACTGTTTTTT. The rearrangement uses TRBV29-1 and TRBJ1-4, with D possibly being TRBD1 (5 bases). Looked up from germline, CDR1 is SQVTM and CDR2 is ANQGSEA. Trimming pared 4 bases from V and 5 bases from J, leaving 8 bases between. This CDR3 contains 12 residues.

Turning to this clonotype: An end of the junction differs from the germline gene, which may be a read error. This sequence joins TRBV7-7 and TRBJ2-5, with TRBD2 identical over 11 bases. The CDR3 runs 16 residues. Germline CDR1 and CDR2: SSHAT and FNYEAQ (reference sequence). The CDR3 is CASSLAGGNHQETQYF. Written as DNA, the CDR3 is TGTGCTAGCAGCTTAGCGGGGGGGAATCACCAAGAGACCCAGTACTTC.

This clonotype appeared a few times. This rearrangement joins TRBV27 to TRBJ2-1; 8 bases are shared with TRBD2. This CDR3 has 16 amino acids. Germline assignment: CDR1 MNHEY and CDR2 SMNVEV (reference sequence). With 2 bases clipped from V and 4 bases from J, the junction kept 7 bases outside the gene matches. CDR3 in amino acids: CASSLLERGRYNEQFF. The CDR3 bases are TGTGCCAGCAGTTTACTAGAGCGGGGGAGGTACAATGAGCAGTTCTTC.

This chain joins TRBV5-1 and TRBJ2-5, with 7 bases lining up with TRBD1. CDR1 is SGHRS, CDR2 YFSETQ, per germline. V was pared by 4 bases and J by 5 bases, with 8 bases of the junction left unmatched. CDR3 length equals 14 residues. CDR3 coding DNA: TGCGCCAGCAGCCACGACAGGGTCGTTGAGACCCAGTACTTC. This translates into CASSHDRVVETQYF.

In this sample, this clonotype turned up once. The chain links TRBV15 to TRBJ2-4; D remains ambiguous. The J call may be faulty, since TRBJ2-7 better matches the DNA end. The CDR3 loop spans 13 amino acids. CDR1 LNHNV and CDR2 YYDKDF come from the germline V gene (reference sequence). The CDR3 bases are TGTGCCACCAGCAGGAAGGAGTCGAGCGAGCAGTACTTC. Its translation is CATSRKESSEQYF.

The V and J genes are TRBV4-2 and TRBJ2-7, with D possibly being TRBD1 or TRBD2 (6 bases each). V was pared by 1 base and J by 7 bases, with 20 bases between. The CDR3 contains 16 residues. Germline assignment: CDR1 LGHNA and CDR2 YNFKEQ. CDR3 sequence (DNA): TGTGCCAGCAGCCAAGGGTCCTTGCGGGAAACAGGGGAGCAGTACTTC. Translation: CASSQGSLRETGEQYF.

The V call is TRBV27, the J call TRBJ2-5; 7 nucleotides line up with TRBD2. Germline V gene data show CDR1 as MNHEY and CDR2 as SMNVEV (reference sequence). Losses at the gene ends were 6 bases for V and 4 bases for J; bases not matched to a gene: 8. The CDR3 loop spans 14 amino acids. The CDR3 is CASSGGGGIETQYF. As DNA, the CDR3 is TGTGCCAGCAGCGGAGGCGGGGGAATAGAGACCCAGTACTTC.

There are a few counts of this clonotype. The chain employs TRBV11-3 and TRBJ2-7; D may be TRBD1 (6 bases). Trimming cost V 3 bases and J 5 bases, with 11 bases left between them. CDR1 SGHNT and CDR2 YENEEA come from the germline V gene. The CDR3 spans 13 residues. CDR3 nucleotide sequence: TGTGCCAGCAGCTTTACAGGGCCCCACGAGCAGTACTTC. It codes for CASSFTGPHEQYF.

A word on this clonotype: An end of the junction differs from the germline gene, which may be a read error. V is TRBV4-1 and J is TRBJ2-5; TRBD1 matches 7 bases. TRBJ2-7 matches the DNA end more closely, so the J call is doubtful. CDR1 and CDR2 from the germline V gene are MGHRA and YSYEKL. CDR3 size: 15 residues. The CDR3 DNA reads TGCGCCGGCAGCCACCCAGGGGACAGTTCCTACGAGCAGTACTTC. Encoded protein: CAGSHPGDSSYEQYF.

The chain carries TRBV10-3 and TRBJ2-4; perhaps D is TRBD1 or TRBD2 (5 bases each). V shed 4 bases and J shed 13 bases, with 23 bases lying between them. CDR3 length: 15 amino acids. Germline CDR1 and CDR2: ENHRY and SYGVKD. For the CDR3, the DNA is TGTGCCATCAGTGTATATTTGGGACCGCGGTGTGAGCAGTACTTC. Its translation: CAISVYLGPRCEQYF.

The rearrangement links TRBV7-2 to TRBJ2-1; possibly TRBD1 for D (6 bases). The CDR3 has 14 residues. Trimming stripped 5 bases from V and 13 bases from J, with 21 bases between. Looked up from germline, CDR1 is SGHTA and CDR2 is FQGNSA. The CDR3 region is CASSVNRVPSGQFF. Written as DNA, the CDR3 is TGTGCCAGCAGCGTAAACAGGGTCCCGAGCGGTCAGTTCTTC.

V gene TRBV7-9 combines with J gene TRBJ2-4; D gene uncertain. The last part of the DNA fits TRBJ2-7 better; the J call may be wrong. Germline values: CDR1 SEHNR, CDR2 FQNEAQ (reference sequence). The CDR3 consists of 12 residues. CDR3 DNA sequence: TGTGCCAGCAGCTTAGAACAGACCGAGCAGTACTTC. Its protein is CASSLEQTEQYF.

The J gene is TRBJ2-1, the V gene TRBV7-2; D may be TRBD1 (7 bases). The germline V and J ends were trimmed by 7 bases and 4 bases, with 17 bases remaining between them. The CDR3 totals 15 residues. CDR1 is SGHTA and CDR2 is FQGNSA in the germline V gene. This CDR3 reads CASTLGGQIYNEQFF. The CDR3 DNA reads TGTGCCAGCACCCTCGGGGGACAGATTTACAATGAGCAGTTCTTC.

The chain is built from TRBV7-9 and TRBJ2-1, with 8 bases that match TRBD2. The CDR3 has 13 amino acids. Germline V gene data show CDR1 as SEHNR and CDR2 as FQNEAQ (reference sequence). The trim removed 5 bases at V and 7 bases at J, leaving 4 bases unmatched. The CDR3 spells CASSPGLENEQFF. The CDR3 coding sequence is TGTGCCAGCAGCCCGGGACTAGAAAATGAGCAGTTCTTC.